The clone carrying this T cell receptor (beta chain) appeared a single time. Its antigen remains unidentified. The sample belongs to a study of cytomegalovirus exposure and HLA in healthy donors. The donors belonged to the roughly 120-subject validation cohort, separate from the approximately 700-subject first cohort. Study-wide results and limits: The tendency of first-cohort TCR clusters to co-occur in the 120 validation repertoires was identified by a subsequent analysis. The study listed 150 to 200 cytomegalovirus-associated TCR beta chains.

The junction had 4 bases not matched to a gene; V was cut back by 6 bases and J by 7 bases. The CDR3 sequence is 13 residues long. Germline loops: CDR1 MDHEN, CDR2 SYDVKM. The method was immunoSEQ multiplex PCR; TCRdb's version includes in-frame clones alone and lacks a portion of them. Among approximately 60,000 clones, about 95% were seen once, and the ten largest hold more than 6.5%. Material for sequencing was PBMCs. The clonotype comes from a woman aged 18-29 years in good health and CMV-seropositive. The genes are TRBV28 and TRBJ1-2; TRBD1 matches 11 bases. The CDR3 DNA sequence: TGTGCCAGCAGGGACAGGGGGCTGTTTGGCTACACCTTC. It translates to CASRDRGLFGYTF.